Listed here is a single T cell receptor (beta chain). Time point: patch test 2, 6 weeks after DPC sensitization. This sample's treatment: therapeutic diphenylcyclopropenone sensitization with weekly scalp DPC. The authors extracted total RNA from unfractionated whole blood. This record belongs to a study of human T cells and chemical hapten exposure. At the level of the study: A 2 cm by 2 cm inner upper arm patch received 2% DPC for sensitization.

The V gene lost 7 bases and the J gene lost 0 bases, with 12 bases spanning the gap. Germline-derived CDR1 and CDR2 are MNHEY and SVGEGT. This CDR3 has 14 amino acids. Authors' methods: The median was around 88,000 TCRs per sample, ranging roughly 20,000 to 690,600. TCRdb re-analysed the RACE reads in MiXCR, keeping a single row per CDR3 protein. The V and J calls and clone size are TCRdb's, not the authors'. This table holds tens of thousands of distinct CDR3 sequences, over 9.5% found once. Sample: whole blood, taken in connection with sensitization to the hapten diphenylcyclopropenone (DPC). The V and J genes are TRBV6-2 or TRBV6-3 and TRBJ1-1, with D unclear. This clonotype originated in a woman in her fifties or sixties with alopecia areata. Some clones in this sample may be carry-over from other donors' samples. The CDR3 protein is CASTLRGMNTEAFF. The DNA of the CDR3 is TGTGCCAGCACCCTCAGAGGGATGAACACTGAAGCTTTCTTT.